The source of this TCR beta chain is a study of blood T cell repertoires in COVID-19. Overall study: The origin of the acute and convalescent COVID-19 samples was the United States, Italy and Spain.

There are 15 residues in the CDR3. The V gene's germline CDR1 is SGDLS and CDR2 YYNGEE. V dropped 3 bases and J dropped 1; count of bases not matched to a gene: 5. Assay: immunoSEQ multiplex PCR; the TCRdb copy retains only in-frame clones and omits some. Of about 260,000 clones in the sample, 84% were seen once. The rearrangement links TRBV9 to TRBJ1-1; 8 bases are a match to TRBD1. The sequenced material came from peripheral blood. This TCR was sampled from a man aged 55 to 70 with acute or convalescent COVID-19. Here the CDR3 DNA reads TGTGCCAGCAGCGCCACGGGACAGGCGAACACTGAAGCTTTCTTT. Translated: CASSATGQANTEAFF.